A selection of T cell receptor beta chains follows, all from one sample in a study of T cell clonotyping in hematopoietic cell transplantation. TCRdb's table, derived via immunoSEQ multiplex PCR, lists solely in-frame clones and lacks some. This table holds about 14,000 clones, roughly 84% found once. Here the sequenced sample was peripheral blood mononuclear cells, taken before stem cell transplant. These receptors all stem from a man in his 60s with acute myeloid leukemia. Some clones in this sample may be carry-over from other donors' samples. CDR3s include the opening cysteine and the closing phenylalanine or tryptophan. Each record gives: clone size, D gene, J gene, V gene, CDR3 DNA, CDR3 protein. The D gene is left open where the match is weak. A clone size is listed for some rows: how often the clone was seen (once, few, many), or a class if it is expanded.

-,-,TRBJ2-5,TRBV2,TGTGCCAGCACTGAGACTTCGATGCAAGAGACCCAGTACTTC,CASTETSMQETQYF
-,-,TRBJ2-1,TRBV11-1,TGTGCCAGCAGCTTAGCAGGGATTTTCTCATCCCCGACCCATGAGCAGTTCTTC,CASSLAGIFSSPTHEQFF
few,-,TRBJ2-7,TRBV4-1,TGCGCCAGCAGCCGCCTTGGGGACATTAAGTTGGGGGAGCAGTACTTC,CASSRLGDIKLGEQYF
once,TRBD1,TRBJ2-6,TRBV19,TGTGCCAGTAGACAGGGGCCTGGGGCCAACGTCCTGACTTTC,CASRQGPGANVLTF
once,TRBD1,TRBJ2-7,TRBV5-1,TGCGCCAGCAGCTTGGACGGGACAGCTTTAGTGCAGTACTTC,CASSLDGTALVQYF
-,-,TRBJ2-7,TRBV11-1,TGTGCCAGCAGCTTAGTCTCAGGGTCCTCCTACGAGCAGTACTTC,CASSLVSGSSYEQYF
-,-,TRBJ1-6,TRBV30,TGTGCCTGGACCCCCGGAGGGGTGGGGACCTATAATTCACCCCTCCACTTT,CAWTPGGVGTYNSPLHF
-,-,TRBJ2-7,TRBV2,TGTGCCAGCAGTGAATACCACGAGCAGTACTTC,CASSEYHEQYF
-,-,TRBJ2-7,TRBV2,TGTGCCAGCAGTGAAGGTGCCCAACTTACGCAGCAGTACTTC,CASSEGAQLTQQYF
-,-,TRBJ2-7,TRBV4-2,TGTGCCAGCAGCCAAGGTTTCACTAATTACGAGCAGTACTTC,CASSQGFTNYEQYF
-,-,TRBJ2-7,TRBV30,TGTGCCTGGGACCCCGCCGGCAGGGGGGCCTTCGAGCAGTACTTC,CAWDPAGRGAFEQYF
once,-,TRBJ2-1,TRBV11-3,TGTGCCAGGAGTGTCCCGGGTCCCAACCCCTACAATGAGCAGTTCTTC,CARSVPGPNPYNEQFF
-,-,TRBJ1-2,TRBV27,TGTGCCAGCAGTTTGGCGGGGCCCGAGGGTGGCTACACCTTC,CASSLAGPEGGYTF
-,TRBD1,TRBJ2-2,TRBV11-3,TGTGCCAGTCGATCGCAACAGGGGCTGGACACCGGGGAGCTGTTTTTT,CASRSQQGLDTGELFF
-,-,TRBJ1-5,TRBV5-6,TGTGCCAGCAGCAGAACGGGACTCGGGTGGAGCAATCAGCCCCAGCATTTT,CASSRTGLGWSNQPQHF
-,-,TRBJ1-1,TRBV6-6,TGTGCCAGCAGTTACACAGGCCCGAACACTGAAGCTTTCTTT,CASSYTGPNTEAFF
-,-,TRBJ2-3,TRBV27,TGTGCCAGCAGTTTTGGTGTACCCCCAGATACGCAGTATTTT,CASSFGVPPDTQYF
-,TRBD1,TRBJ1-3,TRBV6-6,TGTGCCAGCGGCGTGGGACAGAGTGGAAACACCATATATTTT,CASGVGQSGNTIYF
-,-,TRBJ1-6,TRBV6-5,TGTGCCAGCAGTTACGTTAGGGGTTCACCCCTCCACTTT,CASSYVRGSPLHF
once,-,TRBJ2-1,TRBV2,TGTGCCAGCAGTGACCGACCTCGAAATGAGCAGTTCTTC,CASSDRPRNEQFF
-,TRBD2,TRBJ2-3,TRBV5-1,TGCGCCAGCAGCTCCAAGAAGACTAGCGGGGAGTCCACAGATACGCAGTATTTT,CASSSKKTSGESTDTQYF
-,TRBD1,TRBJ2-7,TRBV9,TGTGCCAGCAGCGTAACAGGGGGCCACTCCTACGAGCAGTACTTC,CASSVTGGHSYEQYF
-,TRBD1,TRBJ2-3,TRBV19,TGTGCCAGTAGTAGGACAGGGGAAACAGATACGCAGTATTTT,CASSRTGETDTQYF
-,-,TRBJ2-3,TRBV11-2,TGTGCCAGCAGCCTGGGGGCCCTCACGGATACGCAGTATTTT,CASSLGALTDTQYF
few,TRBD2,TRBJ2-3,TRBV5-6,TGTGCCAGCAGGCCTACCCTAGCGGGGTACACAGATACGCAGTATTTT,CASRPTLAGYTDTQYF
-,-,TRBJ1-6,TRBV14,TGTGCCAGCAGCTTCCGGACAGCCAAATTTCAAAATTCACCCCTCCACTTT,CASSFRTAKFQNSPLHF
-,TRBD1,TRBJ1-2,TRBV2,TGTGCCAGCAGTATTCAACAGGGGGCGAATGGCTACACCTTC,CASSIQQGANGYTF
-,-,TRBJ2-3,TRBV9,TGTGCCAGCAGCGTAGTGCTCAGCACAGATACGCAGTATTTT,CASSVVLSTDTQYF
once,TRBD2,TRBJ2-3,TRBV2,TGTGCCAGCAGTGACCCGGGACTAGCAATTACTAGCACAGATACGCAGTATTTT,CASSDPGLAITSTDTQYF
-,TRBD1,TRBJ1-2,TRBV2,TGTGCCAGCATACTGCTGAGTGAGGACAGGGAGGGCTACACCTTC,CASILLSEDREGYTF
-,-,TRBJ1-5,TRBV4-3,TGCGCCAGCAGCCAAGAAGGCAGGACCAATCAGCCCCAGCATTTT,CASSQEGRTNQPQHF
-,TRBD1,TRBJ2-5,TRBV9,TGTGCCAGCAGCGAGGACAGGGGCATCCAAGAGACCCAGTACTTC,CASSEDRGIQETQYF
-,TRBD1,TRBJ1-5,TRBV27,TGTGCCAGCAGGCCCTATCCAGGGGGAGGCAATCAGCCCCAGCATTTT,CASRPYPGGGNQPQHF
few,-,TRBJ1-6,TRBV7-9,TGTGCCCTTCCCGGGGGGCTGGCCCTCCACTTT,CALPGGLALHF
-,-,TRBJ1-4,TRBV25-1,TGTGCCAGCAGTGAATGGGGACTAGAAGAAAAACTGTTTTTT,CASSEWGLEEKLFF
-,-,TRBJ1-1,TRBV6-1,TGTGCCAGCAGTGAAGCGCTTGGAGACACTATCACTGAAGCTTTCTTT,CASSEALGDTITEAFF
-,-,TRBJ1-3,TRBV19,TGTGCCAGTAGTATGGTAGCCCGCTCTGGAAACACCATATATTTT,CASSMVARSGNTIYF
-,-,TRBJ2-5,TRBV5-1,TGCGCCAGCAGCTTATGGGCCCGGGGAGGCCAAGAGACCCAGTACTTC,CASSLWARGGQETQYF
-,-,TRBJ2-1,TRBV2,TGTGCCAGCAGTGGACAGGTCAATGAGCAGTTCTTC,CASSGQVNEQFF
-,-,TRBJ1-1,TRBV11-2,TGTGCCAGCAGCTCCGGGGTTAGGTCCCGGGGGAACACTGAAGCTTTCTTT,CASSSGVRSRGNTEAFF
-,-,TRBJ1-5,TRBV7-9,TGTGCCAGCAGCTTGCTAGATAATCAGCCCCAGCATTTT,CASSLLDNQPQHF
-,TRBD1,TRBJ2-7,TRBV19,TGTGCCAGTAGGCCGGGACAGGGGTCCTACGAGCAGTACTTC,CASRPGQGSYEQYF
few,-,TRBJ1-1,TRBV5-4,TGTGCCAGCAGCGTAACAGGAATCGTGGGGGCTTTCTTT,CASSVTGIVGAFF
once,TRBD2,TRBJ2-1,TRBV18,TGTGCCAGCTCACCAAAGACTAGCGGGGGGACTTCGAAGTACAATGAGCAGTTCTTC,CASSPKTSGGTSKYNEQFF
-,-,TRBJ2-5,TRBV6-5,TGTGCCAGCAGTTACTCGGGGGAGCAAGAGACCCAGTACTTC,CASSYSGEQETQYF
-,-,TRBJ2-3,TRBV4-3,TGCGCCAGCAGAGGACAGAGCACAGATACGCAGTATTTT,CASRGQSTDTQYF
-,-,TRBJ1-2,TRBV5-6,TGTGCCAGCAGCAGGAACGGGTATGGCTACACCTTC,CASSRNGYGYTF